This T cell receptor beta chain was profiled in a study of T cell responses to AZD1222 COVID-19 vaccine (TCRdb year 2021). In the study overall: Because spike-specific TCR depth and breadth did not differ between the two schedules, AZD1222 recipients who got a second dose at roughly 4 weeks were pooled with those who got a second dose at roughly 12 weeks. A total of 233 trial participants underwent TCR sequencing, of whom roughly 210 had received two doses of AZD1222 and about 26 had received two doses of the MenACWY control vaccine. Trial participants were enrolled into age subgroups of 18-55, 56-69 and 70-plus years, which contained roughly 140, 27 and 60 TCR-sequenced participants, respectively. Results and caveats for the whole study, not just this receptor: CD4 TCRs associated with the vaccine covered the entire spike protein, and the dominant responses were in regions 160-218 and 743-854. Because no day 14 peak-response samples were available, the repertoires could be characterized only after the peak T cell response. Spike-specific TCR breadth and depth rose significantly after two AZD1222 doses compared with day 0 and with MenACWY recipients. Participants were mostly white British and included more females than males, and it was suggested by the authors that clonal diversity may have been underestimated. Conclusions about previously exposed vaccinees were limited because only six AZD1222 recipients were SARS-CoV-2 seropositive at baseline. In the small 56-69-year group, the increase in depth fell short of significance, most likely because of low power. Epitopes outside the regions mutated in the B.1.351 and B.1.1.7 variants were reportedly recognized by nearly half of the unique spike-specific TCRs.

The CDR3 regions of human TCRbeta chains were subjected to immunosequencing. In the authors' own workflow: TCRs in the repertoires were compared against a reference library of SARS-CoV-2-specific TCRs that had been generated with the MIRA antigen-specificity platform. Breadth was defined as the fraction of unique TCRs that were SARS-CoV-2-associated. Depth was defined as the fraction of total T cells that were SARS-CoV-2-associated. Each spike-specific TCR was assigned to its reactive spike region and to a CD4 or CD8 class using the MIRA data. Log10-transformed breadth and depth values were compared by one-way ANOVA with Sidak's multiple comparisons tests. In TCRdb, the immuneACCESS table is reduced to in-frame sequences with V and J assigned. These tables do not hold every clone; where another copy was compared, an unresolved V gene accounts for under half, and the others remain unexplained. The V and J calls and clone size were taken over from that table, and D and trimming were inferred from the DNA. The sample records around 100,000 clones, roughly 87% of which are singletons. The ten most abundant clones make up about 17% of the sample.

V is clipped by 2 bases and J by 3 bases, and the sequence between their germline boundaries is 11 bases long. Reading the germline V gene (reference sequence) gives CDR1 LNHDA and CDR2 SQIVND. From the cysteine through the phenylalanine, the CDR3 covers 14 amino acids. Of the read, only the CDR3 DNA is kept; its 42 bases are in frame from base 1. This specimen's time point label, per the study, means: baseline before first vaccination. The vaccinee samples were drawn from two UK trials, COV001 and COV002, one of which was a single-blind randomized controlled phase 2/3 trial testing AZD1222 (ChAdOx1 nCoV-19) in healthy adults. For TCRbeta chain sequencing, PBMC samples from trial participants were taken at day 0 and at day 28 after the second dose. This clone has a single count. Its antigen target is currently unknown. Qualities for individual bases were not recorded, and no much larger clone is one base off.

The receptor comes from an adult in good health. The chain joins TRBV19 to TRBJ2-7; the D gene is tentatively TRBD1 or TRBD2, each matching 5 bases. The source was peripheral blood, collected on day 0 of AZD1222 vaccination. CDR3 region: CASSIPGTGYEQYF. In nucleotide form, the sequence is TGTGCCAGTAGTATACCCGGGACGGGCTACGAGCAGTACTTC.